One and the same sample provided the 31 T cell receptor beta chains below, sequenced in a study of T cell responses to AZD1222 COVID-19 vaccine (dated by TCRdb to the early 2020s). Taken with the paper, the label for time point translates to: baseline before first vaccination. Receptors were amplified or captured by the immunoSEQ multiplex PCR assay. In its TCRdb copy, this immuneACCESS table keeps in-frame sequences only and misses some clones. Where compared with another copy, unresolved V genes explain less than half of these, and the others have no known cause. In all, the sample holds about 150,000 clones, and 70% to 90% of those were seen once. The ten top clones hold 7.5% to 8.5% of the sample. Sample: peripheral blood, taken on day 0 of AZD1222 vaccination. Receptors were obtained from an adult in good health.

The chain couples TRBV7-9 to TRBJ2-5, with D perhaps assigned TRBD1 or TRBD2 (6 bases each). The V end was cut by 4 bases, the J end by 4 bases, with 13 bases between. This CDR3 contains 14 residues. Germline V gives CDR1 SEHNR, CDR2 FQNEAQ (reference sequence). CDR3 sequence (DNA): TGTGCCAGCAGCTCTTCCGGGGGCCGAGAGACCCAGTACTTC. Its protein is CASSSSGGRETQYF.

Note on this clone: The CDR3 carries no conserved terminal phenylalanine or tryptophan, so it likely arises from a read error. This sequence joins TRBV5-1 and TRBJ1-2; TRBD1 might be the D (5 bases). The V gene lost 1 base and the J gene lost 3 bases, with 10 bases spanning the gap. The CDR3 loop spans 14 amino acids. Germline CDR1 and CDR2: SGHRS and YFSETQ. CDR3 in DNA: TGCGCCAGCAGCTTGTACGTGGGGGACTATGGCTACACCCTC. This encodes CASSLYVGDYGYTL.

Points on this clone: No conserved phenylalanine or tryptophan is present at the end of the CDR3, so a read error is the likely explanation. Because the CDR3's place on the DNA is in doubt, the DNA is left out and the CDR3 is given as listed by TCRdb. This rearrangement joins TRBV11-3 to TRBJ1-2; TRBD1, the D gene given by the table, was not confirmed from the DNA. CDR1 and CDR2 from the germline V gene are SGHNT and YENEEA. The CDR3 comprises 10 residues, both ends counted. The CDR3 spells CASSPGQGKV.

The chain joins TRBV24-1 to TRBJ1-6; weak D call: TRBD1 (6 bases). The CDR3 totals 13 residues. Germline lookup yields CDR1 KGHDR and CDR2 SFDVKD. Trimming took off 2 bases at V and 9 bases at J, with 7 bases between the two ends. The CDR3: CATSDSRGSPLHF. CDR3 DNA sequence: TGTGCCACCAGTGATTCCAGGGGTTCACCCCTCCACTTT.

This clone was observed once. This chain links TRBV9 with TRBJ1-6, with a tentative D call TRBD1 (5 bases). The CDR3 is 17 residues long. The V end was cut by 1 base, the J end by 2 bases, with 13 bases between. Germline V gene data show CDR1 as SGDLS and CDR2 as YYNGEE. CDR3 region: CASSVTSGLAYNSPLHF. The DNA of the CDR3 is TGTGCCAGCAGCGTAACGTCGGGGCTGGCCTATAATTCACCCCTCCACTTT. The variable domain in full, with the rest retrieved from reference TRBV9 and TRBJ1-6, is DSGVTQTPKHLITATGQRVTLRCSPRSGDLSVYWYQQSLDQGLQFLIQYYNGEERAKGNILERFSAQQFPDLHSELNLSSLELGDSALYFCASSVTSGLAYNSPLHFGNGTRLTVT.

This rearrangement joins TRBV19 to TRBJ1-2; 8 nucleotides align to TRBD1. This CDR3 contains 13 residues. V lost 3 bases and J lost 4; bases outside the gene matches: 1. Per the germline V gene, CDR1 is LNHDA and CDR2 is SQIVND (reference sequence). CDR3 nucleotides: TGTGCCAGTAGTATTGGACAGGGCTATGGCTACACCTTC. It encodes CASSIGQGYGYTF. Based on the CDR3 plus reference TRBV19 and TRBJ1-2, the full variable domain is DGGITQSPKYLFRKEGQNVTLSCEQNLNHDAMYWYRQDPGQGLRLIYYSQIVNDFQKGDIAEGYSVSREKKESFPLTVTSAQKNPTAFYLCASSIGQGYGYTFGSGTRLTVV.

The J gene is TRBJ2-7, the V gene TRBV27; 8 bases are a match to TRBD1. Losses at the gene ends were 5 bases for V and 7 bases for J; bases not matched to a gene: 13. This CDR3 is built from 15 residues. Germline loops: CDR1 MNHEY, CDR2 SMNVEV (reference sequence). The CDR3 DNA reads as TGTGCCAGCAGTCTAGGAGTGACAGGGGTCGGAGAGCAGTACTTC. Amino acids: CASSLGVTGVGEQYF.

The chain links TRBV10-3 to TRBJ1-2; 7 bases line up with TRBD1. V lost 6 bases to trimming and J lost 0 bases; unmatched junction nucleotides: 4. CDR1 ENHRY and CDR2 SYGVKD come from the germline V gene. CDR3 size: 14 residues. Here the CDR3 reads CAIRLTGSNYGYTF. CDR3 nucleotide sequence: TGTGCCATCAGATTGACAGGGTCTAACTATGGCTACACCTTC.

The chain uses TRBV10-3 and TRBJ1-1, with 7 bases fitting TRBD1. Trimming at V came to 9 bases and at J to 1 base, leaving 5 bases not matched to a gene. The V gene's germline CDR1 is ENHRY and CDR2 SYGVKD. The CDR3 has 13 amino acids. The CDR3 loop reads CAISGTANTEAFF. CDR3 in DNA: TGTGCCATTTCCGGGACAGCGAACACTGAAGCTTTCTTT.

The rearrangement joins TRBV2 to TRBJ1-6, with D perhaps matching TRBD1 (5 bases). Germline CDR1 SNHLY, CDR2 FYNNEI. The CDR3 runs 13 residues. Trimming removed 6 bases from V and 11 bases from J, with 14 bases in between. CDR3 bases: TGTGCCAGCAGGTGGGGCCTGTGGGCACCCCTCCACTTT. Its protein product is CASRWGLWAPLHF.

Details on this clone: Within the sample, other DNA sequences also encode this same CDR3. V gene TRBV11-2 combines with J gene TRBJ2-4; unclear D gene. Germline-derived CDR1 and CDR2 are SGHAT and FQNNGV. The CDR3 sequence is 14 residues long. Trimming took off 4 bases at V and 0 bases at J, with 7 bases between the two ends. The CDR3 DNA is TGTGCCAGCAGCTCCCGGTTAGCCAAAAACATTCAGTACTTC. Translating gives CASSSRLAKNIQYF.

The rearrangement joins TRBV5-1 to TRBJ2-1, with 7 bases matching TRBD2. CDR1 is SGHRS, CDR2 YFSETQ, per germline. The CDR3 is 17 residues long. Trimming cost V 4 bases and J 0 bases; bases outside gene matches: 10. The CDR3 loop is CASSHPRGGSSYNEQFF. The CDR3 region has the DNA TGCGCCAGCAGCCACCCTCGAGGCGGGAGCTCCTACAATGAGCAGTTCTTC.

The chain carries TRBV6-4 and TRBJ2-2; D might be TRBD2 (6 bases). The CDR3 runs 17 residues. From germline, CDR1 is MRHNA and CDR2 SNTAGT. V was trimmed by 6 bases and J by 0 bases, leaving 17 bases between them. The CDR3, as DNA: TGTGCCAGCAGACTTAGTTCTAGCGACTCGAACACCGGGGAGCTGTTTTTT. Protein sequence: CASRLSSSDSNTGELFF.

CDR3 sequence reads: CASSPVGGGDTEAFF. CDR3 DNA: TGTGCCAGCAGCCCCGTAGGGGGCGGAGACACTGAAGCTTTCTTT. The chain employs TRBV7-8 and TRBJ1-1, with 7 bases lining up with TRBD1. The CDR3 has 15 residues. Germline CDR1 and CDR2: SGHVS and FQNEAQ. V lost 5 bases and J lost 3; bases outside the gene matches: 9.

The chain links TRBV7-8 to TRBJ1-2; 9 bases are shared with TRBD1. There are 16 residues in the CDR3. CDR1 is SGHVS, CDR2 FQNEAQ, per germline. V was clipped by 5 bases and J by 4 bases; unmatched bases: 11. In nucleotides, the CDR3 is TGTGCCAGCAGCCGAGACCGGGACAGGGTTGGCTATGGCTACACCTTC. Its protein product is CASSRDRDRVGYGYTF.

The chain combines TRBV2 with TRBJ1-2; the match to TRBD1 covers 10 bases. Germline V gene data show CDR1 as SNHLY and CDR2 as FYNNEI. J lost 4 bases, V lost 7 bases, and 6 bases had no gene match. The CDR3 contains 14 residues. In DNA form, the CDR3 reads TGTGCCAGCATCCCGGGACAGGGGACCTATGGCTACACCTTC. Residues: CASIPGQGTYGYTF. The entire variable domain, with the rest obtained from reference TRBV2 and TRBJ1-2, is as follows: EPEVTQTPSHQVTQMGQEVILRCVPISNHLYFYWYRQILGQKVEFLVSFYNNEISEKSEIFDDQFSVERPDGSNFTLKIRSTKLEDSAMYFCASIPGQGTYGYTFGSGTRLTVV.

The chain employs TRBV11-2 and TRBJ2-7; D is ambiguous. V was trimmed by 4 bases and J by 3 bases, leaving 7 bases between them. The CDR3 runs to 12 residues. The germline gives CDR1 SGHAT, CDR2 FQNNGV. In nucleotides, the CDR3 is TGTGCCAGCAGCTCGAACCTCTACGAGCAGTACTTC. This gives the protein CASSSNLYEQYF.

This chain links TRBV6-1 with TRBJ1-5; TRBD1 is a possible D gene (5 bases). V was cut by 2 bases and J by 5 bases, with 13 bases left in between. The CDR3 is made up of 15 amino acids. The germline V gene encodes CDR1 MNHNS and CDR2 SASEGT. CDR3 coding DNA: TGTGCCAGCAGTGAAAAGAGGACAAATTATCAGCCCCAGCATTTT. Its translation: CASSEKRTNYQPQHF.

There are a few counts of this clone. This chain's CDR3 is CASSPLDVMNGYTF. Here the CDR3 DNA reads TGTGCCAGCAGCCCGTTGGACGTAATGAATGGCTACACCTTC. The chain employs TRBV7-9 and TRBJ1-2, with D hard to call. In germline, CDR1 is SEHNR, CDR2 FQNEAQ (reference sequence). V lost 5 bases and J lost 6, with 16 bases in between. The CDR3 is 14 residues long.

To note about this clone: Different DNA sequences within this sample yield the same CDR3. The rearrangement links TRBV30 to TRBJ1-2; no reliable D call. The CDR3 is 13 amino acids. Germline values: CDR1 GTSNPN, CDR2 SVGIG (reference sequence). V lost 0 bases and J 4 bases, leaving 9 bases between the germline ends. The CDR3 nucleotides are TGTGCCTGGAGTGTACAAGGAGGCTATGGCTACACCTTC. Translating it yields CAWSVQGGYGYTF.

V is TRBV10-3 and J is TRBJ1-2; D uncertain. Trimming took 6 bases from V and 8 from J, leaving 16 bases between them. Germline V gene data show CDR1 as ENHRY and CDR2 as SYGVKD. The length of the CDR3 is 13 residues. The CDR3 spells CAISTQMDGGYTF. The DNA of the CDR3 is TGTGCCATCAGCACACAGATGGATGGGGGCTACACCTTC.

The chain combines TRBV30 with TRBJ1-2; unclear D gene. The CDR3 runs 16 residues. CDR1 GTSNPN and CDR2 SVGIG come from the germline V gene (reference sequence). Trimming stripped 3 bases from V and 3 bases from J, with 20 bases between. Here the CDR3 reads CAWRGLGQNNYYGYTF. The CDR3 nucleotides are TGTGCCTGGAGGGGCTTGGGCCAGAATAATTACTATGGCTACACCTTC.

The chain links TRBV7-6 to TRBJ2-5; D possibly uses TRBD1 or TRBD2 (5 bases each). V was pared by 5 bases and J by 0 bases, with 19 bases between. Germline lookup yields CDR1 SGHVS and CDR2 FNYEAQ. The CDR3 is 17 amino acids. CDR3 DNA: TGTGCCAGCAGCCCTACGATATCAGGGACGTACCAAGAGACCCAGTACTTC. Translated, it gives CASSPTISGTYQETQYF.

The chain recombines TRBV16 with TRBJ1-5; TRBD1 is a possible D gene (5 bases). Between the trimmed V and J ends, which lost 0 bases and 4 bases, there was a span of 7 bases. CDR3 length: 14 amino acids. The germline gives CDR1 KGHSY, CDR2 FQNENV. CDR3 nucleotides: TGTGCCAGCAGCCAATCGGAGGGGAATCAGCCCCAGCATTTT. Translating gives CASSQSEGNQPQHF.

CDR3 in amino acids: CASSLGSETQYF. In DNA form, the CDR3 reads TGTGCCAGCAGCTTAGGTTCGGAGACCCAGTACTTC. V gene TRBV11-2 combines with J gene TRBJ2-5; D uncertain. The CDR3 runs to 12 residues. Trimming took 1 base from V and 5 from J, leaving 5 bases between them. The germline CDR1 and CDR2 sequences are SGHAT and FQNNGV.

The chain combines TRBV29-1 with TRBJ2-7, with D possibly matching TRBD1 (6 bases). The CDR3 is 12 amino acids. Trimming shortened V by 7 bases and J by 2 bases, and 12 bases separated the two germline ends. CDR1 and CDR2 (germline): SQVTM, ANQGSEA. The CDR3 sequence is CSARTEAYEQYF. Written as DNA, the CDR3 is TGCAGCGCACGGACAGAAGCCTACGAGCAGTACTTC.

This chain uses TRBV6-5 with TRBJ1-5; no firm D call. The CDR3 contains 14 residues. V was trimmed by 8 bases and J by 0 bases, leaving 11 bases between them. Per germline, CDR1 MNHEY and CDR2 SVGAGI. This CDR3 is CASFAAYSNQPQHF. In DNA, the CDR3 is TGTGCCAGCTTTGCAGCCTATAGCAATCAGCCCCAGCATTTT.

The J gene is TRBJ2-2, the V gene TRBV5-6, with D unresolved. In germline, CDR1 is SGHDT, CDR2 YYEEEE. The CDR3 sequence is 17 residues long. V lost 0 bases, J lost 3 bases, and 15 bases lay in between. CDR3 protein: CASSLAGWARDTGELFF. In DNA form, the CDR3 reads TGTGCCAGCAGCTTGGCCGGGTGGGCTCGGGACACCGGGGAGCTGTTTTTT.

The chain couples TRBV6-1 to TRBJ1-4; D gene uncertain. CDR3 length: 13 amino acids. V lost 10 bases and J 7 bases, leaving 16 bases between the germline ends. From germline, CDR1 is MNHNS and CDR2 SASEGT. The CDR3 reads CATFRLRGEKLFF. The CDR3 coding sequence is TGTGCCACCTTTAGGCTCCGGGGTGAAAAACTGTTTTTT.

The V and J genes are TRBV2 and TRBJ2-2; 12 bases fit TRBD2. J lost 0 bases, V lost 7 bases, and 12 bases had no gene match. This CDR3 is built from 19 residues. Germline V gene sequence: CDR1 SNHLY, CDR2 FYNNEI. In nucleotides, the CDR3 is TGTGCCAGCATCCCCCGGTTGGGACTAGCGGGCACGAACACCGGGGAGCTGTTTTTT. Protein sequence: CASIPRLGLAGTNTGELFF. Full variable domain (remainder filled in from reference TRBV2 and TRBJ2-2): EPEVTQTPSHQVTQMGQEVILRCVPISNHLYFYWYRQILGQKVEFLVSFYNNEISEKSEIFDDQFSVERPDGSNFTLKIRSTKLEDSAMYFCASIPRLGLAGTNTGELFFGEGSRLTVL.

The V and J genes are TRBV5-6 and TRBJ2-2; D possibly uses TRBD1 or TRBD2 (5 bases each). Trimming stripped 4 bases from V and 9 bases from J, with 16 bases between. CDR1 is SGHDT and CDR2 is YYEEEE in the germline V gene. This CDR3 is 14 amino acids long. The CDR3 sequence: CASSGGPALRELFF. In nucleotides, the CDR3 is TGTGCCAGCAGCGGGGGACCTGCTTTACGGGAGCTGTTTTTT.